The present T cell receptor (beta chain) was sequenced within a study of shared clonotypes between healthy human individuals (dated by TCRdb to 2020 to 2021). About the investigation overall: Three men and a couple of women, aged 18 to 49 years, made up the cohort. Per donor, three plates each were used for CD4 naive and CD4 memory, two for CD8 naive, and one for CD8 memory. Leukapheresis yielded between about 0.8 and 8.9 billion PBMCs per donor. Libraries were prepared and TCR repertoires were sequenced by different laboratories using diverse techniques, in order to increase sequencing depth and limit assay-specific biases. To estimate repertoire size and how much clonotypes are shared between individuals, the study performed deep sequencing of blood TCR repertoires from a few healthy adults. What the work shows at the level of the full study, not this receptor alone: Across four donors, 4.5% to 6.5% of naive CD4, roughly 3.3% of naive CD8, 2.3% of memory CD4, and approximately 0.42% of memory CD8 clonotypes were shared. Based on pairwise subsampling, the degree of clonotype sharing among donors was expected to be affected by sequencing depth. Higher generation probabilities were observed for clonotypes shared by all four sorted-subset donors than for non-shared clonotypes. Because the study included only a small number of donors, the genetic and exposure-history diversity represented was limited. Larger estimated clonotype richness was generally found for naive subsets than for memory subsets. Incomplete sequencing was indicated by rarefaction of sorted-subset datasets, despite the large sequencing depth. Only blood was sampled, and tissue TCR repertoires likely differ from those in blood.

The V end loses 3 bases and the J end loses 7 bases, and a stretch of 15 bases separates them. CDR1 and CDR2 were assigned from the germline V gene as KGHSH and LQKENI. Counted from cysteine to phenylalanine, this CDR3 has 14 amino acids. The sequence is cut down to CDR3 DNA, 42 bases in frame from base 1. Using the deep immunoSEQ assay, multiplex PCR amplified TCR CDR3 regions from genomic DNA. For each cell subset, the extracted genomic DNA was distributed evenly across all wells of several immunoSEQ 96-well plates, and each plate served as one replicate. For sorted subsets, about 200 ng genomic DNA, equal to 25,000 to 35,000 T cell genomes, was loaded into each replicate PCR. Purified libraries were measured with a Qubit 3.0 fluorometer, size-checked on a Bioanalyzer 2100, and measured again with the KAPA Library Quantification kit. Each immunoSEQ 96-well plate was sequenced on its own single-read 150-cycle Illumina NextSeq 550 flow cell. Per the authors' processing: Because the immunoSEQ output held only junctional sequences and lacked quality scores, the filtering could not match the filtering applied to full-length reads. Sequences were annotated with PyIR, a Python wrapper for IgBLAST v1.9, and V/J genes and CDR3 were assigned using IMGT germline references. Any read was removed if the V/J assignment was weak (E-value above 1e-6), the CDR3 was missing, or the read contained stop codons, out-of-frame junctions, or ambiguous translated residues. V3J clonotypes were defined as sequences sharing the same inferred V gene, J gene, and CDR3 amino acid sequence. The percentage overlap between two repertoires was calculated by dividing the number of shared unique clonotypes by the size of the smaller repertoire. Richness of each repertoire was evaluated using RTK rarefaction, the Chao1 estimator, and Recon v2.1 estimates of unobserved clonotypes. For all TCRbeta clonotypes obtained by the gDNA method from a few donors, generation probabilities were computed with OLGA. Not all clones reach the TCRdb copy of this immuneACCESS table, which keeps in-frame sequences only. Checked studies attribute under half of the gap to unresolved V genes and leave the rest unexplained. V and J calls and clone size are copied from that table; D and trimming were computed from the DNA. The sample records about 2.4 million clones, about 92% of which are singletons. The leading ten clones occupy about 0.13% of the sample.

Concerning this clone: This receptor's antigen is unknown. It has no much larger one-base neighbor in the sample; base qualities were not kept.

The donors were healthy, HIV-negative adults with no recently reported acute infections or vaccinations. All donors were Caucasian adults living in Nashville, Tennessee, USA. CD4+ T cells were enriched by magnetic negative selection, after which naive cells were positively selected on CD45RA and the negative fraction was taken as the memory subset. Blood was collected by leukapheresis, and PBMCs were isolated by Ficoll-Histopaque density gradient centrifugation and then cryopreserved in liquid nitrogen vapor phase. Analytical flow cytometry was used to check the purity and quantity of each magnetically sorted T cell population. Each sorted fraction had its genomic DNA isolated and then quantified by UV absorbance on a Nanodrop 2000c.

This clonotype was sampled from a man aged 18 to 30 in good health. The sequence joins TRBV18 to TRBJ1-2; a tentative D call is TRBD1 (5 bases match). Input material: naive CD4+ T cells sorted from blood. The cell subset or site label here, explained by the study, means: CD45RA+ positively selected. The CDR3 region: CASSPPGLNSGYTF. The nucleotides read TGTGCCAGCTCACCCCCGGGACTTAATTCTGGCTACACCTTC.